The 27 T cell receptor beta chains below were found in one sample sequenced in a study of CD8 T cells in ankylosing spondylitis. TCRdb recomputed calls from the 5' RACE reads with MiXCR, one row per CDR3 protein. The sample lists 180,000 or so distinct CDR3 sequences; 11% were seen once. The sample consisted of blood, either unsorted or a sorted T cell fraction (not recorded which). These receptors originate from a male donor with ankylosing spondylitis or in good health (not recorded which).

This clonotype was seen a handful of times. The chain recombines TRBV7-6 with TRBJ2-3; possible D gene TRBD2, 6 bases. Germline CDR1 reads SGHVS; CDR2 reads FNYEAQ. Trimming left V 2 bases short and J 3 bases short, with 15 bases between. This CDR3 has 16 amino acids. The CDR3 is CASSLWPPGGTDTQYF. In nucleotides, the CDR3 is TGTGCCAGCAGCTTATGGCCCCCCGGAGGGACAGATACGCAGTATTTT.

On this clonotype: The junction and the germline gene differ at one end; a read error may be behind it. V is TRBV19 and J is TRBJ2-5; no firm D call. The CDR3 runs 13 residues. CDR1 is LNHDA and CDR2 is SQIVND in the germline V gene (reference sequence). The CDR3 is CANSAAEQETQYF. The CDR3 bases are TGTGCCAATAGTGCCGCGGAACAAGAGACCCAGTACTTC. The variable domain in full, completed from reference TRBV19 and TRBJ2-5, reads DGGITQSPKYLFRKEGQNVTLSCEQNLNHDAMYWYRQDPGQGLRLIYYSQIVNDFQKGDIAEGYSVSREKKESFPLTVTSAQKNPTAFYLCANSAAEQETQYFGPGTRLLVL.

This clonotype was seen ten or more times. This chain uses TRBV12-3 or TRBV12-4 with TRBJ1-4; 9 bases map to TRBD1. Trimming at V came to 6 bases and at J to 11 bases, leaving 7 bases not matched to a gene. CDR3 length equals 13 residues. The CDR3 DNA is TGTGCCAGCAGCTACAGGGGGCGGGGGAAACTGTTTTTT. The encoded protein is CASSYRGRGKLFF.

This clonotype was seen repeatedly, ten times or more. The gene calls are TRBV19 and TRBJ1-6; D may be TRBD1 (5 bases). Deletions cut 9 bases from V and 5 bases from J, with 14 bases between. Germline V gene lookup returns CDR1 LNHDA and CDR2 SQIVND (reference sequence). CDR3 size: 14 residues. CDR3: CASRRGGDNSPLHF. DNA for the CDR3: TGTGCCAGCCGGAGGGGCGGGGATAATTCACCCCTCCACTTT.

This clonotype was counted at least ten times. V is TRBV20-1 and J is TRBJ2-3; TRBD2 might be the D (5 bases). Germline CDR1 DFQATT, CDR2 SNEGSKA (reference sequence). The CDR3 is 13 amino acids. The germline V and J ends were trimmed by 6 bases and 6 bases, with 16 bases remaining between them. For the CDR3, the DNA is TGCAGTGCCCCTCGGCCTAGCTCCGATACGCAGTATTTT. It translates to CSAPRPSSDTQYF.

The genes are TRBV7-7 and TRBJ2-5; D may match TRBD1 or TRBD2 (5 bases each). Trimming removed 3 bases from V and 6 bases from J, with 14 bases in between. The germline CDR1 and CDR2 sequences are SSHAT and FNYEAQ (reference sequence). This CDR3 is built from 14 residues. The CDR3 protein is CASSFYGAGQTQYF. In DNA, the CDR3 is TGTGCCAGCAGCTTTTACGGGGCAGGGCAGACCCAGTACTTC.

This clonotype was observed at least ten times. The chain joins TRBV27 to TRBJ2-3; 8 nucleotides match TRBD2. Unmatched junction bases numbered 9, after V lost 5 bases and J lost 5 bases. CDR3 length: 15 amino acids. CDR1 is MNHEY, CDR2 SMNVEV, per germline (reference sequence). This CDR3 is CASSPRGSGIDTQYF. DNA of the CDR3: TGTGCCAGCAGTCCCCGGGGTAGCGGGATAGATACGCAGTATTTT.

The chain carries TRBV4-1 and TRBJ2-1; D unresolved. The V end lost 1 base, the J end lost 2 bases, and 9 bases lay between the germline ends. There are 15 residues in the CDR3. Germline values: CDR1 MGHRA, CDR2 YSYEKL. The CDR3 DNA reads TGCGCCAGCAGCCAAGCAGGCGGAACCTACAATGAGCAGTTCTTC. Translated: CASSQAGGTYNEQFF.

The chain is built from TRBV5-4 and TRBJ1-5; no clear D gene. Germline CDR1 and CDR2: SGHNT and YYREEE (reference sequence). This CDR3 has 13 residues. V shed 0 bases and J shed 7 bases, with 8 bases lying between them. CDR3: CASSLEAAQPQHF. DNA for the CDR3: TGTGCCAGCAGCTTGGAGGCGGCCCAGCCCCAGCATTTT.

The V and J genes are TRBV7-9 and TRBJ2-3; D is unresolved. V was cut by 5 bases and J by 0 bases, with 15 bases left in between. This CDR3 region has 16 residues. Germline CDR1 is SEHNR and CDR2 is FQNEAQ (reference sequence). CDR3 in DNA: TGTGCCAGCAGCCTGTTGATGTCTATTAGCACAGATACGCAGTATTTT. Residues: CASSLLMSISTDTQYF.

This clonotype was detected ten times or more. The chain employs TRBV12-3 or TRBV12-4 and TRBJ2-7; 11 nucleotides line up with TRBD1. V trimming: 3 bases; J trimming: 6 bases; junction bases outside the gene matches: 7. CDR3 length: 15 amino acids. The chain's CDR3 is CASSFVRDRGSEQYF. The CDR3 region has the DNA TGTGCCAGCAGTTTTGTACGGGACAGGGGGTCCGAGCAGTACTTC.

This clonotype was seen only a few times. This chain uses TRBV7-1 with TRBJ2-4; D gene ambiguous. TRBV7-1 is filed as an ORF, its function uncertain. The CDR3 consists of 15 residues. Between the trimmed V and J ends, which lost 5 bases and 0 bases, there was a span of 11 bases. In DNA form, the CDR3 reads TGTGCCAGCAGCAACAGAGTGCTAGCCAAAAACATTCAGTACTTC. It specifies CASSNRVLAKNIQYF.

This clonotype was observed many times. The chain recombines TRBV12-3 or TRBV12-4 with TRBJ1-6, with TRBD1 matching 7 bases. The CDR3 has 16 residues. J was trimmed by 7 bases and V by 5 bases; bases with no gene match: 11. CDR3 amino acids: CASSQRGGQRNSPLHF. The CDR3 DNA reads TGTGCCAGCAGTCAAAGGGGGGGACAGAGGAATTCACCCCTCCACTTT.

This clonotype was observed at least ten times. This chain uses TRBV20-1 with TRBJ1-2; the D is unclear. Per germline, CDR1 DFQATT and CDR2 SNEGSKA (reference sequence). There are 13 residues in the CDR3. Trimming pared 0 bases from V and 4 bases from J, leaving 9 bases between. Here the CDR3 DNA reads TGCAGTGCTAGAGAAGGGTTGAGCTATGGCTACACCTTC. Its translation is CSAREGLSYGYTF.

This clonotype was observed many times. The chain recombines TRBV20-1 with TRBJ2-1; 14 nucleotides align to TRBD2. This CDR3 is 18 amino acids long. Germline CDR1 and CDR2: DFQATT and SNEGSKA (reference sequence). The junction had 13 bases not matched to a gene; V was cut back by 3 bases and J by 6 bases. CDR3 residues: CSASDAGGLAGAGNEQFF. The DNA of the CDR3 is TGCAGTGCTAGCGACGCCGGGGGACTAGCGGGGGCGGGCAATGAGCAGTTCTTC.

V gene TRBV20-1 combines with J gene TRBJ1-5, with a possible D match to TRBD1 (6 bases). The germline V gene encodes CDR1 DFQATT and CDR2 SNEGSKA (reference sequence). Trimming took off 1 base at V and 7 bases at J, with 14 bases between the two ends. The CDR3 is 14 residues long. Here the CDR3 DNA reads TGCAGTGCTAGAGCCGGGACACAGCGCCAGCCCCAGCATTTT. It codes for CSARAGTQRQPQHF.

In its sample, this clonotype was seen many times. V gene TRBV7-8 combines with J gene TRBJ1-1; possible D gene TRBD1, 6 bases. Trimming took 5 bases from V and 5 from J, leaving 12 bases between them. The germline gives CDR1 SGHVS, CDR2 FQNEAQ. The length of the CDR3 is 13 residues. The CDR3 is CASSKGGATEAFF. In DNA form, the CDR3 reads TGTGCCAGCAGCAAAGGGGGTGCGACTGAAGCTTTCTTT.

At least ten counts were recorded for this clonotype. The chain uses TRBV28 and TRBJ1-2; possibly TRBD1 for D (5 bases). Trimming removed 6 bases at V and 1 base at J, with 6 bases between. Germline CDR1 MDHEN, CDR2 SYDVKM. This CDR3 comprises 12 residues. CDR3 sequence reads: CASRQGNYGYTF. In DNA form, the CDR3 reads TGTGCCAGCAGGCAGGGTAACTATGGCTACACCTTC.

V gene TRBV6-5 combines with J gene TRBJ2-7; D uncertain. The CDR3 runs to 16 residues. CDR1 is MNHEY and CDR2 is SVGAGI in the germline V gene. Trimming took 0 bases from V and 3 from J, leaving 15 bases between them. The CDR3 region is CASSYSHSPVVYEQYF. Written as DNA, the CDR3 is TGTGCCAGCAGTTACTCGCACAGCCCCGTTGTCTACGAGCAGTACTTC.

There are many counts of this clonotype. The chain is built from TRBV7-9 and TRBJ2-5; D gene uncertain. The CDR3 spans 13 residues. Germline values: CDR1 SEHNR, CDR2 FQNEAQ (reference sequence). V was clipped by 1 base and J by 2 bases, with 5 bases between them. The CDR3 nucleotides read TGTGCCAGCAGCTTAGAAGAGCAAGAGACCCAGTACTTC. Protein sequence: CASSLEEQETQYF.

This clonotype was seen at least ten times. The CDR3 DNA follows: TGCGGGACTAGCGGGAGGGCCGGGTACAATGAGCAGTTCTTC. Translated, it gives CGTSGRAGYNEQFF. The rearrangement uses TRBV29-1 and TRBJ2-1; 16 nucleotides match TRBD2. CDR1 is SQVTM and CDR2 is ANQGSEA in the germline V gene. This CDR3 has 14 amino acids.

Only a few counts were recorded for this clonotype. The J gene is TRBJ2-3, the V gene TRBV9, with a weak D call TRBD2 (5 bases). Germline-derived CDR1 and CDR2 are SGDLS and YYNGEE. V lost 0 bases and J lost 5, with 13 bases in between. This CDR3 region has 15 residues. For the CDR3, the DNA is TGTGCCAGCAGCGTAGGTACTAGTGAGGTAGATACGCAGTATTTT. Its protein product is CASSVGTSEVDTQYF.

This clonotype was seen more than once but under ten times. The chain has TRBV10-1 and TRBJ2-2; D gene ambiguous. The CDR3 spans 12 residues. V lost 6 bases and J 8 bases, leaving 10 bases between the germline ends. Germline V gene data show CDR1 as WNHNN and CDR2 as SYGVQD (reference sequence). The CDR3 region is CASRSLLGELFF. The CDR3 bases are TGCGCCAGCAGATCCCTTTTGGGGGAGCTGTTTTTT.

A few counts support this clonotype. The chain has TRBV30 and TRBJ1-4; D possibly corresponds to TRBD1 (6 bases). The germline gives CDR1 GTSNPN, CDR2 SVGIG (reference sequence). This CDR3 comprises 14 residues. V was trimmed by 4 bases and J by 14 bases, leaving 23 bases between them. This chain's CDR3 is CAWTGGQRVARLFF. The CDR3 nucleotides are TGTGCCTGGACCGGCGGACAGCGCGTAGCAAGGCTGTTTTTT.

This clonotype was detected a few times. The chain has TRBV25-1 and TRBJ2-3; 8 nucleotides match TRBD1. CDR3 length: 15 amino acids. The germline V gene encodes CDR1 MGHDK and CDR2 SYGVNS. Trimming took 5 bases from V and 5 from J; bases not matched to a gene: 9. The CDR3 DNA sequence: TGTGCCAGCAGTCCAAACAGGGGGTATTTAGATACGCAGTATTTT. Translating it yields CASSPNRGYLDTQYF.

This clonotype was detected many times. The CDR3 spells CASSLGLLNEQFF. The CDR3 DNA follows: TGTGCCAGCAGCTTGGGCCTGCTTAATGAGCAGTTCTTC. V gene TRBV12-3 or TRBV12-4 combines with J gene TRBJ2-1; D is unclear. Trimming left V 6 bases short and J 7 bases short, with 13 bases between. The CDR3 is made up of 13 amino acids.

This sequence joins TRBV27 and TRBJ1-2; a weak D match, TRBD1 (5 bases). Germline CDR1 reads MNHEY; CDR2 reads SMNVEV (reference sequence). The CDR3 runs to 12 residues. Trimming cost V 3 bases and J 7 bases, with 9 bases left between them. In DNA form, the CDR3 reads TGTGCCAGCAGTTTTGGGGGGAGTGGCTACACCTTC. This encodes CASSFGGSGYTF.